This T cell receptor beta chain came from a study of CD8 T cells in ankylosing spondylitis. TCRdb independently ran MiXCR on the 5' RACE reads; one entry per CDR3 protein. Counted here are a few hundred thousand distinct CDR3 sequences, 15% to 20% occurring once; the ten biggest clones make up around 33%. From germline, CDR1 is SQVTM and CDR2 ANQGSEA. J was trimmed by 7 bases and V by 3 bases; bases with no gene match: 6. The CDR3 loop spans 13 amino acids. The source of this sequence is a male donor with ankylosing spondylitis or in good health (not recorded which). Sample: blood, either unsorted or a sorted T cell fraction (not recorded which). V is TRBV29-1 and J is TRBJ2-1; 7 bases align to TRBD1. Here the CDR3 DNA reads TGCAGCGTTGATTGGGTGGGACAGAATGAGCAGTTCTTC. This sequence encodes CSVDWVGQNEQFF.